Listed below are T cell receptor beta chains from one sample, sequenced in a study of T-cell reconstitution after alpha-beta-depleted transplantation in children. TCRdb analysed the PCR reads with MiXCR anew, one entry per CDR3 protein. The sample contains a few hundred thousand distinct CDR3 sequences, around a tenth of which appear only once. This specimen consisted of peripheral blood, obtained 180 days after TCRalphabeta/CD19-depleted stem cell transplant. These receptors originate from a male patient between 2 and 10 years old who had a stem cell transplant for chronic granulomatous disease, so the T cells may come from the graft donor. CDR3s include the opening cysteine and the closing phenylalanine or tryptophan. Only part of the rows carry a size: once, few, many, or a class if the clone is expanded.

V gene	J gene	clone size	CDR3 protein
TRBV27	TRBJ2-6	many	CASTPDRRLGANVLTF
TRBV19	TRBJ2-3	NA	CASSARRGGTDTQYF
TRBV12-3/TRBV12-4	TRBJ2-1	many	CASSLRVAGGLNYNEQFF
TRBV5-1	TRBJ2-7	many	CASSLLAGAEQYF
TRBV18	TRBJ2-5	few	CASSALAGTLSETQYF
TRBV11-2	TRBJ1-2	many	CASSPAGQGTYYGYTF
TRBV19	TRBJ1-5	few	CASRNINQPQHF
TRBV29-1	TRBJ1-6	many	CSARTGRSYNSPLHF
TRBV20-1	TRBJ2-1	many	CSARVVAYNEQFF
TRBV7-2	TRBJ2-5	many	CASSQNTGGYQETQYF
TRBV12-3/TRBV12-4	TRBJ2-2	many	CASSWAGRGTGELFF
TRBV12-3/TRBV12-4	TRBJ2-4	NA	CASSLRSTRNIQYF
TRBV12-3/TRBV12-4	TRBJ2-5	many	CASTISGSSLKTQYF
TRBV6-2/TRBV6-3	TRBJ2-7	many	CASSYWRGQGRMYEQYF
TRBV7-7	TRBJ2-5	many	CASSLDLALQETQYF
TRBV12-3/TRBV12-4	TRBJ2-7	many	CASSFRQGGYEQYF
TRBV7-3	TRBJ2-3	many	CASSFVGGADTQYF
TRBV6-2/TRBV6-3	TRBJ1-2	NA	CASSITLGPERGYTF
TRBV11-2	TRBJ2-1	NA	CASSLTSAHEQFF
TRBV29-1	TRBJ2-2	many	CSVLLTRRGANTGELFF
TRBV9	TRBJ2-7	many	CASSSRLAGGEQYF
TRBV4-2	TRBJ2-3	many	CASSQDPGGGTDTQYF
TRBV11-2	TRBJ2-2	many	CASSHASGLNTGELFF
TRBV11-2	TRBJ2-2	many	CASRLVGTRHPGELFF
TRBV5-1	TRBJ2-1	many	CASSLVSGYNNEQFF
TRBV11-2	TRBJ2-3	many	CASSAQSTDTQYF
TRBV27	TRBJ2-7	many	CASSRSGGSYEQYF
TRBV24-1	TRBJ2-1	many	CATSGTSGSSYNEQFF
TRBV18	TRBJ2-7	many	CASSLTGSGNEQYF
TRBV14	TRBJ2-1	many	CASSARGAGEQFF
TRBV11-2	TRBJ2-6	many	CASSSGRGSTGANVLTF
TRBV15	TRBJ2-1	many	CATSRETDYNEQFF
TRBV29-1	TRBJ2-5	many	CSATGEETQYF
TRBV4-2	TRBJ1-5	few	CASSQRDGNQPQHF
TRBV29-1	TRBJ2-5	many	CSVGSETQYF
TRBV7-2	TRBJ2-3	many	CASSRAGQDTQYF
TRBV6-2/TRBV6-3	TRBJ2-3	many	CASSIGTEVDTQYF
TRBV7-8	TRBJ1-2	many	CASSYRQGDDANYGYTF
TRBV27	TRBJ2-2	NA	CASAWGLVAGELFF
TRBV7-6	TRBJ2-5	many	CASSLVGPFGETQYF
TRBV20-1	TRBJ1-4	many	CSARAAGRINEKLFF
TRBV12-3/TRBV12-4	TRBJ2-3	many	CASSVRTDTQYF
TRBV5-5	TRBJ2-1	many	CASSLGWNNNEQFF
TRBV28	TRBJ2-3	NA	CASSPQGHFSLPDTQYF
TRBV4-3	TRBJ2-1	NA	CASSQEGGTGAYNEQFF
TRBV7-3	TRBJ2-1	few	CASSPNPPSGSYNEQFF
TRBV11-2	TRBJ1-1	few	CASSLDGGVGTEAFF
TRBV10-2	TRBJ2-3	many	CASSIGGLDTQYF
TRBV20-1	TRBJ1-5	many	CSAVRGSNQPQHF
TRBV27	TRBJ2-1	many	CASSPLRLAREQFF
TRBV6-2/TRBV6-3	TRBJ1-5	many	CASSYRQGFSNQPQHF
TRBV18	TRBJ1-4	many	CASSPRQGSNEKLFF
TRBV11-3	TRBJ2-1	NA	CASSFGRAPYNEQFF
TRBV25-1	TRBJ2-3	many	CASSGWGRPQSTDTQYF
TRBV5-1	TRBJ2-3	few	CASSYGATQYF
TRBV16	TRBJ1-1	many	CASSRGVVEAFF